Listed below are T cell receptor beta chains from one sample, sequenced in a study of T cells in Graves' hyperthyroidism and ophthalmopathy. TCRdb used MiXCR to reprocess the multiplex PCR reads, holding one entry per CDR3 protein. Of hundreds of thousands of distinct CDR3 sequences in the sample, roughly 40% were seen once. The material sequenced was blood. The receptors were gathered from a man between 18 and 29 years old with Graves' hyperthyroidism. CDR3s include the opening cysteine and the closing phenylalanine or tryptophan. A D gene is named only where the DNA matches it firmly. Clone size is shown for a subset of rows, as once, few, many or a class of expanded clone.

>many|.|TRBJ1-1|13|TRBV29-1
CSVRWGGLTEAFF
TGCAGCGTTAGGTGGGGGGGTCTCACTGAAGCTTTCTTT
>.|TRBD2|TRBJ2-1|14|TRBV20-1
CSAQGASGNNEQFF
TGCAGTGCCCAAGGGGCTAGCGGGAACAATGAGCAGTTCTTC
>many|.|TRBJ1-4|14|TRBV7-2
CASSPDSFGEKLFF
TGTGCCAGCAGCCCTGACAGCTTTGGAGAAAAACTGTTTTTT
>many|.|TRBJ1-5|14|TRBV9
CASSVGVGSGPQHF
TGTGCCAGCAGCGTAGGGGTCGGGAGTGGACCCCAGCATTTT
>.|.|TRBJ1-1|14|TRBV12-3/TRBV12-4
CASSQGEQNTEAFF
TGTGCCAGCAGCCAGGGAGAACAGAACACTGAAGCTTTCTTT
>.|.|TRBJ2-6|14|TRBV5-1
CASRWETGANVLTF
TGCGCCAGCAGGTGGGAGACTGGGGCCAACGTCCTGACTTTC
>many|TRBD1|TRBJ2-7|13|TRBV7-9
CACNRDSHHEQYF
TGTGCCTGCAACCGGGACAGTCATCACGAGCAGTACTTC
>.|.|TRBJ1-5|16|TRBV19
CASSSFGAGDYQPQHF
TGTGCCAGTAGTAGTTTTGGGGCTGGGGATTATCAGCCCCAGCATTTT
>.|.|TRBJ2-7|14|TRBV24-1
CASSYGGGGDEQYF
TGTGCCAGCAGTTACGGAGGTGGGGGAGACGAGCAGTACTTC
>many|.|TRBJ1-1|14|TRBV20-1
CSARDPAVNTEAFF
TGCAGTGCTAGAGATCCGGCGGTGAACACTGAAGCTTTCTTT
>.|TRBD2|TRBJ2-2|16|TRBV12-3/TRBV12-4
CASSFWLAGNTGELFF
TGTGCCAGCAGTTTCTGGCTAGCGGGAAACACCGGGGAGCTGTTTTTT
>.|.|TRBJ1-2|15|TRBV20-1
CSAAPVTGSHYGYTF
TGCAGTGCTGCCCCAGTAACAGGGAGTCACTATGGCTACACCTTC
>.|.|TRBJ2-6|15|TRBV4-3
CASSQGFSGANVLTF
TGCGCCAGCAGCCAGGGGTTCTCTGGGGCCAACGTCCTGACTTTC
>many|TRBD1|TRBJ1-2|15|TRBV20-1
CSAYVPGQGAISYTF
TGCAGTGCTTACGTACCGGGACAGGGGGCAATTAGCTACACCTTC
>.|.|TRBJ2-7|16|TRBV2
CASSSPSRDRSYEQYF
TGTGCCAGCAGTTCCCCCTCCCGGGACCGCTCCTACGAGCAGTACTTC
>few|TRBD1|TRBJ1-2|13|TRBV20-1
CSATTGDDYGYTF
TGCAGTGCTACGACAGGGGACGACTATGGCTACACCTTC
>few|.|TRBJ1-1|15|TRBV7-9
CASSPWDGQNTEAFF
TGTGCCAGCAGCCCGTGGGACGGGCAGAACACTGAAGCTTTCTTT
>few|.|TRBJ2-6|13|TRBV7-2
CASSKTGANVLTF
TGTGCCAGCAGTAAAACAGGGGCCAACGTCCTGACTTTC
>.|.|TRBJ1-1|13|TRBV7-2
CASSLAQGGAAFF
TGTGCCAGCAGCTTAGCACAGGGTGGAGCAGCTTTCTTT
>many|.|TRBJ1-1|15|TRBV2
CASSEEHPMNTEAFF
TGTGCCAGCAGTGAAGAGCACCCCATGAACACTGAAGCTTTCTTT
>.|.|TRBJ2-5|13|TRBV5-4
CASSGGDFPPQYF
TGTGCCAGCAGCGGAGGGGACTTCCCCCCCCAGTACTTC
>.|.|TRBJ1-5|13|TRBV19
CASLNREGQPQHF
TGTGCCAGTCTGAACAGGGAGGGGCAGCCCCAGCATTTT
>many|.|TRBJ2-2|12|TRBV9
CASSVDSGELFF
TGTGCCAGCAGCGTAGACTCCGGGGAGCTGTTTTTT
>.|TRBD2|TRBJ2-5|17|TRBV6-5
CASSLLRTSGYQETQYF
TGTGCCAGCAGTTTACTCCGGACTAGCGGGTACCAAGAGACCCAGTACTTC
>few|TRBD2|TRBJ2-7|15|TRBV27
CASRARASGVYEQYF
TGTGCCAGCAGGGCTCGGGCTAGCGGAGTCTACGAGCAGTACTTC
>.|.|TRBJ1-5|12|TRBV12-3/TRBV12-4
CATSMIFQPQHF
TGTGCCACCAGCATGATTTTTCAGCCCCAGCATTTT
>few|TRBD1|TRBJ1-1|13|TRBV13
CASSFPGQPEAFF
TGTGCCAGCAGTTTTCCGGGACAGCCGGAAGCTTTCTTT
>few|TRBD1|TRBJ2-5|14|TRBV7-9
CASSPWDRVETQYF
TGTGCCAGCAGCCCATGGGACAGGGTAGAGACCCAGTACTTC
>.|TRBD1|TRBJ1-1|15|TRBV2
CASSLRGQKNTEAFF
TGTGCCAGCAGTTTAAGGGGACAGAAGAACACTGAAGCTTTCTTT
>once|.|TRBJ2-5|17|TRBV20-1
CSANPGDTGGRRETQYF
TGCAGTGCTAACCCAGGGGATACCGGGGGGAGGAGGGAGACCCAGTACTTC
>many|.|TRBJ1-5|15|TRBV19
CASSMTLGYGQPQHF
TGTGCCAGTAGTATGACCTTAGGGTACGGGCAGCCCCAGCATTTT
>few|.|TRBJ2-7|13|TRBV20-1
CSATRPGSHEQYF
TGCAGTGCTACCCGTCCAGGGAGCCACGAGCAGTACTTC
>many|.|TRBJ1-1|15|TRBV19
CASNLPGGGRTEAFF
TGTGCCAGTAACCTACCTGGAGGGGGTCGGACTGAAGCTTTCTTT